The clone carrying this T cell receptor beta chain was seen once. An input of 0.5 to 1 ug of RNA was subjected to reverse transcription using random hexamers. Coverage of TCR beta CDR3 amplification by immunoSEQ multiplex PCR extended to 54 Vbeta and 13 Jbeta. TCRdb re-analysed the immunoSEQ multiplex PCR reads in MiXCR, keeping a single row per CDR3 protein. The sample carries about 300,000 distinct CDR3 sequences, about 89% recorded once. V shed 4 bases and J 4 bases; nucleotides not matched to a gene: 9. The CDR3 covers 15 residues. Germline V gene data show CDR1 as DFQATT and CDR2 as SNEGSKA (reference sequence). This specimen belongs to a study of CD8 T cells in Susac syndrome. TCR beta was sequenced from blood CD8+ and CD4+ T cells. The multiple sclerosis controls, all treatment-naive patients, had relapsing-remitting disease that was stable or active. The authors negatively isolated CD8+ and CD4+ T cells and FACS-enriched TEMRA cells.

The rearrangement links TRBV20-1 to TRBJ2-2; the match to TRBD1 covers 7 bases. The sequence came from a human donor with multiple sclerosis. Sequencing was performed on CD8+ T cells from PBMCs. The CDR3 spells CSAIMDRQSTGELFF. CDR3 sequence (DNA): TGCAGTGCTATAATGGACAGGCAAAGCACCGGGGAGCTGTTTTTT.